The T cell receptor (beta chain) described here comes from a study of preoperative IRX-2 immunotherapy in early breast cancer (dated by TCRdb to between 2017 and 2020). The treatment or condition label corresponds to: preoperative locoregional IRX-2 cytokine immunotherapy. The samples were obtained from a phase Ib study that tested preoperative, locoregional IRX-2 cytokine immunotherapy meant to prime immune responses. Patients with early-stage breast cancer who were given IRX-2 before surgery served as donors. Of note for this clone: Its cognate antigen has yet to be identified. Within one base of it there is no much larger clone, and no base qualities were kept.

The CDR3 holds 15 amino acids from the cysteine to the phenylalanine. Solely the CDR3 DNA is kept, with 45 bases framed from the first base. V is pared back by 3 bases and J by 0 bases, with 9 bases lying between the germline termini. Sequences MDHEN (CDR1) and SYDVKM (CDR2) are obtained from the germline V gene. Library construction relied on the immunoSEQ multiplex PCR assay. In TCRdb, the immuneACCESS table is reduced to in-frame sequences with V and J assigned. These tables do not hold every clone; where another copy was compared, an unresolved V gene accounts for under half, and the others remain unexplained. Present in this sample are about 3,900 clones, 65% to 70% of which were seen just once. The ten largest clones capture approximately 15% of the sample.

The sequence links TRBV28 to TRBJ2-4; TRBD2 is perhaps the D gene, given 5 matching bases. The sample in question was tumor tissue, obtained after IRX-2 immunotherapy. This receptor was taken from a human donor with breast cancer. The sequenced DNA: TGTGCCAGCAGTTTGAGCGGACTAGCCAAAAACATTCAGTACTTC. Its amino acids are CASSLSGLAKNIQYF.